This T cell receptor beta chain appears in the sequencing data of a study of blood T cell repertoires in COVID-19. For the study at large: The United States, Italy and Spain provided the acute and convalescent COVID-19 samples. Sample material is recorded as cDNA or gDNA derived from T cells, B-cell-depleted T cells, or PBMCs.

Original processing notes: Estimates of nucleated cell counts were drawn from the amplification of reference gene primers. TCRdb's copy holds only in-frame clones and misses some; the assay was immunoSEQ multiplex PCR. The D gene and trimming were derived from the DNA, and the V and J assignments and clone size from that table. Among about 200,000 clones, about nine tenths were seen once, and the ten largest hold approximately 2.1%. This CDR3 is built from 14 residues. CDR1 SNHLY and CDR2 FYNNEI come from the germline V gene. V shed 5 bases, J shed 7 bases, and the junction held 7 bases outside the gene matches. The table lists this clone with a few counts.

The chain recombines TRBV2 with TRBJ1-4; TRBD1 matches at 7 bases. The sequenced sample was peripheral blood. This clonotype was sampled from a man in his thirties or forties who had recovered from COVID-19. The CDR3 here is CASSLRQGFEKLFF. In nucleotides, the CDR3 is TGTGCCAGCAGTTTAAGACAGGGCTTTGAAAAACTGTTTTTT.